The 8 T cell receptor beta chains below were found in one sample sequenced in a study of graft-versus-host responses after intestinal transplantation. For these receptors, no antigen is known. Profiling relied on immunoSEQ multiplex PCR, and the TCRdb table lists in-frame clones only, not all of them. The sample includes about 88,000 clones, 80% to 95% of them seen just once. The input for sequencing was unstimulated CD4+ T cells sorted from spleen or lymph node cells, taken before transplant. Every receptor here comes from a human donor who was the organ donor for an intestinal transplant.

The CDR3 nucleotides are TGTGCCAGCAGTCCCCCGGGACAGCAGCATTCACCCCTCCACTTT. Its translation: CASSPPGQQHSPLHF. The chain recombines TRBV6-1 with TRBJ1-6, with 7 bases lining up with TRBD1. The CDR3 runs to 15 residues. The germline V gene has CDR1 MNHNS and CDR2 SASEGT. After removal of 5 bases from V and 8 bases from J, the junction contained 9 bases not matched to a gene.

This chain joins TRBV5-1 and TRBJ2-1; TRBD2 agrees at 15 bases. Germline V lookup: CDR1 SGHRS, CDR2 YFSETQ. This CDR3 has 17 residues. V was clipped by 4 bases and J by 0 bases; unmatched bases: 2. For the CDR3, the DNA is TGCGCCAGCAGCGGGGGACTAGCGGGGGGCTCCTACAATGAGCAGTTCTTC. Its protein product is CASSGGLAGGSYNEQFF.

The chain carries TRBV7-3 and TRBJ2-3; 8 bases match TRBD1. CDR3 length: 19 residues. V lost 2 bases, J lost 1 base, and 14 bases stayed unmatched. Germline-derived CDR1 and CDR2 are SGHTA and FQGTGA. CDR3 loop: CASSLFGTGASGGTDTQYF. CDR3 nucleotide sequence: TGTGCCAGCAGCTTATTTGGGACAGGAGCTTCTGGTGGCACAGATACGCAGTATTTT.

The chain combines TRBV7-2 with TRBJ2-2; D unresolved. The CDR3 spans 14 residues. From germline, CDR1 is SGHTA and CDR2 FQGNSA. V lost 4 bases and J 6 bases, leaving 12 bases between the germline ends. CDR3 in amino acids: CASSSRKGAGELFF. The CDR3 coding sequence is TGTGCCAGCAGCTCCCGAAAAGGAGCCGGGGAGCTGTTTTTT.

This chain joins TRBV6-1 and TRBJ2-7; D is ambiguous. This CDR3 contains 14 residues. Germline CDR1 MNHNS, CDR2 SASEGT. V lost 7 bases to trimming and J lost 4 bases, with 17 bases between them. CDR3 DNA sequence: TGTGCCAGCACCTTTACTACTTATGGTTACGAGCAGTACTTC. Translating it yields CASTFTTYGYEQYF.

The gene calls are TRBV19 and TRBJ2-4, with a tentative D call TRBD2 (6 bases). Deletions cut 6 bases from V and 5 bases from J, with 20 bases between. CDR3 length equals 16 residues. Germline values: CDR1 LNHDA, CDR2 SQIVND (reference sequence). The CDR3 reads CASSRIARGIENIQYF. As DNA, the CDR3 is TGTGCCAGTAGCCGAATAGCACGGGGGATCGAAAACATTCAGTACTTC.

The chain combines TRBV5-1 with TRBJ2-7, with a possible D match to TRBD2 (6 bases). The CDR3 spans 14 residues. V lost 5 bases and J lost 1, with 13 bases in between. In germline, CDR1 is SGHRS, CDR2 YFSETQ. CDR3 sequence: CASSVTGVSYEQYF. For the CDR3, the DNA is TGCGCCAGCAGTGTGACGGGAGTGTCCTACGAGCAGTACTTC.

The genes are TRBV6-1 and TRBJ1-2; D is perhaps TRBD1 (5 bases). The CDR3 has 16 amino acids. CDR1 and CDR2 (germline): MNHNS, SASEGT. V dropped 4 bases and J dropped 4 bases, with 19 bases sitting between them. The CDR3 DNA reads TGTGCCAGCAGTGTTGGAACTTGGCAGGGTGCCTATGGCTACACCTTC. Its translation: CASSVGTWQGAYGYTF.